Below are 13 T cell receptor beta chains sequenced from a single sample in a study of shared clonotypes between healthy human individuals. CD45RO-negative cells were positively selected for CCR7, leaving out terminally differentiated effector memory CD45RA+ cells. Some clones are missing from TCRdb's copy, which holds only in-frame ones; the method was immunoSEQ multiplex PCR. The sample records under 1 million clones, 80% to 95% being singletons. Source material: naive CD8+ T cells sorted from blood. All receptors derive from a man aged 25 to 45 in good health.

The J gene is TRBJ2-1, the V gene TRBV4-1; 7 positions agree with TRBD1. Looked up from germline, CDR1 is MGHRA and CDR2 is YSYEKL. The ends lost 1 base at V and 5 bases at J; junction bases unmatched: 11. This CDR3 comprises 17 residues. DNA of the CDR3: TGCGCCAGCAGCCAAGTGCCCGGGGCAGGGGGAAACAATGAGCAGTTCTTC. This codes for CASSQVPGAGGNNEQFF.

The rearrangement links TRBV14 to TRBJ2-7; D is tentatively TRBD1 or TRBD2 (6 bases each). V lost 1 base, J lost 7 bases, and 17 bases lay in between. CDR1 and CDR2 from the germline V gene are SGHDN and FVKESK. The CDR3 sequence is 15 residues long. The CDR3 coding sequence is TGTGCCAGCAGCCAAGCCGCCTCGGGGGCCGGTGAGCAGTACTTC. Its protein product is CASSQAASGAGEQYF.

V is TRBV28 and J is TRBJ1-1; D gene uncertain. The CDR3 consists of 14 residues. Trimming stripped 3 bases from V and 3 bases from J, with 11 bases between. Germline loops: CDR1 MDHEN, CDR2 SYDVKM. As DNA, the CDR3 is TGTGCCAGCAGTTTTGGAAGGTCTCACACTGAAGCTTTCTTT. Translating it yields CASSFGRSHTEAFF.

The CDR3 loop reads CASSRPGLTYEQYF. As DNA, the CDR3 is TGTGCCAGCAGCCGACCGGGCCTTACCTACGAGCAGTACTTC. The chain has TRBV11-2 and TRBJ2-7; D not resolved. CDR3 length equals 14 residues. CDR1 SGHAT and CDR2 FQNNGV come from the germline V gene. V lost 5 bases and J 2 bases, leaving 13 bases between the germline ends.

The J gene is TRBJ2-2, the V gene TRBV11-3; 12 positions agree with TRBD2. Germline CDR1 reads SGHNT; CDR2 reads YENEEA. This CDR3 is built from 16 residues. V lost 6 bases to trimming and J lost 4 bases; unmatched junction nucleotides: 6. The CDR3 loop reads CASSPRTSGTTGELFF. DNA of the CDR3: TGTGCCAGCAGTCCCCGGACTAGCGGGACCACCGGGGAGCTGTTTTTT.

V and J are TRBV27 and TRBJ1-2; D might be TRBD1 (5 bases). The V gene's germline CDR1 is MNHEY and CDR2 SMNVEV (reference sequence). The CDR3 length is 17 residues. V was trimmed by 2 bases and J by 6 bases, leaving 22 bases between them. In DNA, the CDR3 is TGTGCCAGCAGTTTAACAGGAGCAACCAGAGGGGTTAATGGCTACACCTTC. Translating it yields CASSLTGATRGVNGYTF.

V is TRBV27 and J is TRBJ2-7; D tentatively reads TRBD1 or TRBD2 (5 bases each). Germline V gene lookup returns CDR1 MNHEY and CDR2 SMNVEV (reference sequence). V was shortened by 4 bases and J by 0 bases, with 10 bases between the two germline ends. The CDR3 spans 14 residues. This CDR3 reads CASSSGPISYEQYF. The CDR3 coding sequence is TGTGCCAGCAGTTCGGGACCGATCTCCTACGAGCAGTACTTC.

CDR3 in amino acids: CASSLAWSSGANVLTF. The CDR3 DNA sequence: TGTGCCAGCAGCTTAGCCTGGTCCTCTGGGGCCAACGTCCTGACTTTC. V usage is TRBV11-2 and J usage is TRBJ2-6; D is uncertain. Deletions cut 1 base from V and 0 bases from J, with 7 bases between. CDR1 and CDR2 from the germline V gene are SGHAT and FQNNGV. The CDR3 is 16 amino acids.

V usage is TRBV11-2 and J usage is TRBJ1-2; possibly TRBD1 for D (5 bases). Germline-derived CDR1 and CDR2 are SGHAT and FQNNGV. V gave up 1 base and J gave up 6 bases, with 15 bases separating them. The CDR3 covers 15 residues. CDR3 bases: TGTGCCAGCAGCTTAGCCGGGGCCCGAGGGAATGGCTACACCTTC. Its protein is CASSLAGARGNGYTF. Drawing the rest from reference TRBV11-2 and TRBJ1-2, the complete variable domain is EAGVAQSPRYKIIEKRQSVAFWCNPISGHATLYWYQQILGQGPKLLIQFQNNGVVDDSQLPKDRFSAERLKGVDSTLKIQPAKLEDSAVYLCASSLAGARGNGYTFGSGTRLTVV.

CDR3 region: CSVGTVGVYEQYF. The CDR3 DNA follows: TGCAGCGTCGGGACAGTCGGGGTGTACGAGCAGTACTTC. V and J are TRBV29-1 and TRBJ2-7; TRBD1 matches 7 bases. The CDR3 spans 13 residues. V shed 6 bases and J 4 bases; nucleotides not matched to a gene: 9. The germline V gene has CDR1 SQVTM and CDR2 ANQGSEA.

The chain joins TRBV21-1 to TRBJ1-2; TRBD1, the D gene given by the table, was not confirmed from the DNA. TRBV21-1 is labeled a pseudogene. This CDR3 has 14 amino acids. CDR3 sequence reads: CASSKHGGGGGYTF. The CDR3 nucleotides read TGTGCCAGCAGCAAACACGGAGGGGGCGGGGGCTACACCTTC.

V gene TRBV2 combines with J gene TRBJ2-3; 7 nucleotides align to TRBD2. The CDR3 is made up of 16 amino acids. CDR1 and CDR2 from the germline V gene are SNHLY and FYNNEI. V dropped 1 base and J dropped 2; count of bases not matched to a gene: 6. CDR3 region: CASSEGSSGFTDTQYF. The CDR3 region has the DNA TGTGCCAGCAGTGAAGGCTCTAGCGGCTTCACAGATACGCAGTATTTT. Variable domain in full (rest from reference TRBV2 and TRBJ2-3): EPEVTQTPSHQVTQMGQEVILRCVPISNHLYFYWYRQILGQKVEFLVSFYNNEISEKSEIFDDQFSVERPDGSNFTLKIRSTKLEDSAMYFCASSEGSSGFTDTQYFGPGTRLTVL.

This chain joins TRBV7-6 and TRBJ2-5; TRBD1 might be the D (6 bases). Trimming pared 4 bases from V and 5 bases from J, leaving 8 bases between. CDR3 length equals 12 residues. Germline loops: CDR1 SGHVS, CDR2 FNYEAQ. The CDR3 region has the DNA TGTGCCAGCAGCTCGGACAGTGAGACCCAGTACTTC. Encoded protein: CASSSDSETQYF.